This record concerns one T cell receptor beta chain sequence. The antigen remains unidentified. The sample belongs to a study of post-analysis software for immune sequencing data. Study at large: Clinical courses comprised relapsing-remitting, secondary progressive and progressive-relapsing multiple sclerosis.

Study-wide points: F measure showed strong co-clustering of same-batch samples. Controls had lower frequencies than patients of roughly five TRBV segments, which included TRBV5-6, TRBV5-1 and TRBV20-1. The normalized Chao1 diversity of multiple sclerosis patients was significantly lower than that of controls.

This CDR3 is 15 amino acids long. The germline gives CDR1 SGHTA, CDR2 FQGNSA. The ends were cut back, 8 bases at V and 3 bases at J, with 18 bases in the middle. Included in the TCR beta cDNA libraries were unique molecular identifiers. Each batch of about 0.95 to 10 million T cells produced 500,000 to 600,000 cDNA molecules. TCRdb passed the PCR reads through MiXCR, listing each CDR3 protein once. The sample holds 600,000 to 750,000 distinct CDR3 sequences; roughly three fifths are singletons and the top ten take about 11%. The TCR sequence derives from a girl aged 2-10 years with multiple sclerosis. The V and J genes are TRBV7-2 and TRBJ2-3; D is perhaps TRBD1 or TRBD2 (6 bases each). Sequenced input: blood. In nucleotides, the CDR3 is TGTGCCAGCGGTCGAGGGGGGCCCAGAACAGATACGCAGTATTTT. Protein: CASGRGGPRTDTQYF. Full variable domain (remainder filled in from reference TRBV7-2 and TRBJ2-3): GAGVSQSPSNKVTEKGKDVELRCDPISGHTALYWYRQSLGQGLEFLIYFQGNSAPDKSGLPSDRFSAERTGGSVSTLTIQRTQQEDSAVYLCASGRGGPRTDTQYFGPGTRLTVL.